One and the same sample provided the 5 T cell receptor beta chains below, sequenced in a study of T cell responses to AZD1222 COVID-19 vaccine. Method: immunoSEQ multiplex PCR; TCRdb's copy keeps in-frame clones and lacks some. The profile shows over 110,000 clones, approximately 94% of them singletons. The sequencing here drew on peripheral blood, taken on day 0 of AZD1222 vaccination. These receptors were taken from an adult in good health.

For the CDR3, the DNA is TGTGCCAGCAGTTTAGCGCCCGACTATGGCTACACCTTC. Translated, it gives CASSLAPDYGYTF. The chain links TRBV12-3 or TRBV12-4 to TRBJ1-2; D gene uncertain. The ends were cut back, 0 bases at V and 3 bases at J, with 5 bases in the middle. This CDR3 is 13 amino acids long.

V gene TRBV27 combines with J gene TRBJ2-1; 10 nucleotides agree with TRBD2. The V segment lost 5 bases and the J segment 8 bases; nucleotides outside the gene matches: 12. The CDR3 covers 16 residues. Germline V lookup: CDR1 MNHEY, CDR2 SMNVEV (reference sequence). The chain's CDR3 is CASSRYLAGVGDEQFF. Here the CDR3 DNA reads TGTGCCAGCAGTCGTTATCTAGCGGGAGTCGGCGATGAGCAGTTCTTC.

This chain's CDR3 is CASSEGGLAGGTYEQYF. DNA for the CDR3: TGTGCCAGCAGTGAAGGGGGGCTAGCGGGAGGTACCTACGAGCAGTACTTC. J is TRBJ2-7 and V is TRBV2, with 11 bases fitting TRBD2. Unmatched junction bases numbered 7, after V lost 1 base and J lost 2 bases. The V gene's germline CDR1 is SNHLY and CDR2 FYNNEI. The CDR3 covers 17 residues.

V usage is TRBV3-1 (or the pseudogene TRBV3-2) and J usage is TRBJ1-1, with 9 positions matching TRBD1. The CDR3 spans 14 residues. Germline CDR1 is LGHDT and CDR2 is YNNKEL (reference sequence). V was clipped by 5 bases and J by 5 bases; unmatched bases: 6. The CDR3 spells CASSAQGATTEAFF. The CDR3 nucleotides read TGTGCCAGCAGCGCACAGGGGGCGACGACTGAAGCTTTCTTT.

The rearrangement joins TRBV20-1 to TRBJ2-7; D gene ambiguous. Germline assignment: CDR1 DFQATT and CDR2 SNEGSKA (reference sequence). This CDR3 comprises 11 residues. Deletions cut 4 bases from V and 3 bases from J, with 7 bases between. The CDR3 DNA follows: TGCAGTGCTAAAAGGGACTACGAGCAGTACTTC. Protein: CSAKRDYEQYF.